The 5 T cell receptor beta chains below all came from one sample that was sequenced in a study of PD-L1 blockade in urothelial cancer. Here immunoSEQ multiplex PCR was the method, and the copy in TCRdb shows in-frame clones only, minus some. The sample has approximately 80,000 clones; 82% are singletons. The source material was PBMCs, sampled around atezolizumab (anti-PD-L1) treatment. Source of these receptors: a man in his sixties or seventies with urothelial cancer.

This sequence joins TRBV7-6 and TRBJ2-7, with D maybe TRBD2 (7 bases). The CDR3 length is 12 residues. Germline CDR1 SGHVS, CDR2 FNYEAQ. V was trimmed by 5 bases and J by 9 bases, leaving 14 bases between them. The CDR3 is CASSQGGGRQYF. The CDR3, as DNA: TGTGCCAGCAGCCAAGGGGGGGGCAGGCAGTACTTC.

This clone was recorded once. V and J are TRBV19 and TRBJ1-3; no reliable D call. Trimming took off 3 bases at V and 1 base at J, with 7 bases between the two ends. The CDR3 sequence is 14 residues long. The germline gives CDR1 LNHDA, CDR2 SQIVND (reference sequence). CDR3 coding DNA: TGTGCCAGTAGTATTTCGGTGTCTGGAAACACCATATATTTT. Translation gives CASSISVSGNTIYF.

In nucleotides, the CDR3 is TGTGCCAGCTCACCTGCGGGACAGCGCTTCAAGGAAGCTTTCTTT. It translates to CASSPAGQRFKEAFF. The chain links TRBV18 to TRBJ1-1; 7 nucleotides match TRBD1. This CDR3 contains 15 residues. Per germline, CDR1 KGHSH and CDR2 LQKENI. The V segment lost 3 bases and the J segment 8 bases; nucleotides outside the gene matches: 12.

The V call is TRBV2, the J call TRBJ2-7; TRBD2 agrees at 8 bases. Germline CDR1 reads SNHLY; CDR2 reads FYNNEI. J was trimmed by 5 bases and V by 6 bases; bases with no gene match: 15. CDR3 length: 16 amino acids. The DNA of the CDR3 is TGTGCCAGCAGGGGGCCTATGTGGGCGGGAGGCAACGAGCAGTACTTC. The encoded protein is CASRGPMWAGGNEQYF.

The chain uses TRBV6-1 and TRBJ1-1; 7 bases fit TRBD1. CDR3 length: 13 residues. Germline loops: CDR1 MNHNS, CDR2 SASEGT. J lost 7 bases, V lost 6 bases, and 8 bases had no gene match. The CDR3 protein is CASRLGQYVEAFF. CDR3 nucleotide sequence: TGTGCCAGCAGGTTGGGACAGTACGTTGAAGCTTTCTTT.